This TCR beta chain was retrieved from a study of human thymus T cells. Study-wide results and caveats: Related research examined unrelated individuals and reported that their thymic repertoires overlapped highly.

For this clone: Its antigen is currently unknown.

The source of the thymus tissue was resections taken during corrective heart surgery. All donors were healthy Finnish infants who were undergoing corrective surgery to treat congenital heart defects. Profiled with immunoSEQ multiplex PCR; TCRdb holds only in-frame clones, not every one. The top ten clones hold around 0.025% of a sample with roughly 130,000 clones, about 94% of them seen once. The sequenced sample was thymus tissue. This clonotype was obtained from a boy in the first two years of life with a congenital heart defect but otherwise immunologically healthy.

CDR3 DNA: TGTGCCAGCAGCTTAGGGGAAGGAGGCTACAATGAGCAGTTCTTC. Translation gives CASSLGEGGYNEQFF. The chain combines TRBV7-9 with TRBJ2-1; a possible D gene is TRBD2 (5 bases). This CDR3 contains 15 residues. CDR1 is SEHNR and CDR2 is FQNEAQ in the germline V gene (reference sequence). The V gene lost 1 base and the J gene lost 3 bases, with 10 bases spanning the gap.